The source of this T cell receptor beta chain is a study of blood T cell repertoires in COVID-19 (dated by TCRdb to 2019 to 2021). Some background on the complete study: The collaborator samples originated in the United States, Italy and Spain and spanned the acute and convalescent phases of COVID-19. The material from the prospective study consisted of cDNA or gDNA derived from T cells, B-cell-depleted T cells, or PBMCs. Subjects who had been exposed to COVID-19, were actively infected with it, or had recovered from it provided the deeply sampled blood TCRbeta repertoires that made up the dataset. The repertoires were released in a freely available public database meant as a resource for research on the immune response to SARS-CoV-2. The samples were drawn from two sources: the first 160 participants of the ongoing ImmuneRACE study, and 950 to 1,500 subjects contributed by 6 global collaborators. The sample metadata nearly always contained a de-identified subject ID, COVID-19 status, age in years and sex. Where available, HLA class I and class II types were taken from metadata supplied by the sample provider and were not determined by assay-based typing.

The immunoSEQ Assay, a bias-controlled multiplex PCR, was used to amplify TCRbeta CDR3 regions from genomic DNA. The published analysis was carried out like this. The number of nucleated cells in each sample was estimated from the amplification of reference gene primers within the assay. Sequence reads were collapsed and filtered to measure the absolute abundance of every unique TCRbeta CDR3 rearrangement. Productive Simpson clonality was computed per sample as the square root of Simpson's diversity index over productive rearrangements. TCRdb mirrors the immuneACCESS table, restricted to in-frame sequences. Some clones are absent from its copies; in checked studies, under half trace to an unresolved V gene, and the reason for the others is unknown. The D gene and trimming were derived from the DNA, and the V and J assignments and clone size from that table. Across this sample there are 150,000 to 200,000 clones, with 70% to 90% seen only once. The ten largest clones capture approximately 2.5% of the sample.

Collaborating institutions collected whole blood in K2EDTA tubes following their own protocols. For TCRbeta analysis, collaborators shipped samples in one of three forms: frozen whole blood, isolated PBMCs, or DNA extracted from either of those sample types. Study-wide conclusions, independent of this receptor: The quantity of clinical and demographic metadata differed by source and by participant and was supplied without curation.

As concerns this clone: Its antigen is not yet known. Qualities for individual bases were not recorded, and no much larger clone is one base off.

The source material was peripheral blood. The sequence derives from a man in his forties with active or convalescent COVID-19.

The nucleotides read TGTGCCTGGAGTCTACTAGCGGGGGTGCCCGATACGCAGTATTTT. The translation is CAWSLLAGVPDTQYF. The chain employs TRBV30 and TRBJ2-3, and TRBD2 matches 11 of the central bases. Germline trimming amounts to 2 bases on V and 6 bases on J, with 7 as the count of junction bases outside the gene matches. From the cysteine up to the phenylalanine, the CDR3 has a length of 15 residues. The entry retains the CDR3 DNA only, 45 bases that are in frame from base 1. In the germline V gene (reference sequence), CDR1 corresponds to GTSNPN and CDR2 to SVGIG. Joined to the reference TRBV30 and TRBJ2-3 proteins, this CDR3 gives the full variable domain: SQTIHQWPATLVQPVGSPLSLECTVEGTSNPNLYWYRQAAGRGLQLLFYSVGIGQISSEVPQNLSASRPQDRQFILSSKKLLLSDSGFYLCAWSLLAGVPDTQYFGPGTRLTVL.